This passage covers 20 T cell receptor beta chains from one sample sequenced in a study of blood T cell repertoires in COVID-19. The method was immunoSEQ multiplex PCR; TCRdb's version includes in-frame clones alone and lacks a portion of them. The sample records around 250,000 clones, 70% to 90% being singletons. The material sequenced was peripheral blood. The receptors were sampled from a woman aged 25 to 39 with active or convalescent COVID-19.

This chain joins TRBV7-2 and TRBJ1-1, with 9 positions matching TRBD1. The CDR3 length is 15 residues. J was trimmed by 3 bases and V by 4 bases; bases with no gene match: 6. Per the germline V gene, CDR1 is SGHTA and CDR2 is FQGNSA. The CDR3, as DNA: TGTGCCAGCAGCTCGACAGGGGGGCTATACACTGAAGCTTTCTTT. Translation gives CASSSTGGLYTEAFF.

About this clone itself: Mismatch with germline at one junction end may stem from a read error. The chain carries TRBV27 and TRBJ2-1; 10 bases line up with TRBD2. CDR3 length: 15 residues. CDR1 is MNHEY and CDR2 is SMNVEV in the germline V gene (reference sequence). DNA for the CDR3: TGTGCCACCAGTTTACAGCGGGGGGGATTTAATGAGCAGTTCTTC. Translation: CATSLQRGGFNEQFF.

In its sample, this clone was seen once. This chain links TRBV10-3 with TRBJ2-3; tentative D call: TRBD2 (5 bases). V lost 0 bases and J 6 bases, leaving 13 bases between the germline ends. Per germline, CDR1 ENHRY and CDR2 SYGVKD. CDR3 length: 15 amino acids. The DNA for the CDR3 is TGTGCCATCAGTGAGTCGATGCTGGGAGCGGATACGCAGTATTTT. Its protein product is CAISESMLGADTQYF.

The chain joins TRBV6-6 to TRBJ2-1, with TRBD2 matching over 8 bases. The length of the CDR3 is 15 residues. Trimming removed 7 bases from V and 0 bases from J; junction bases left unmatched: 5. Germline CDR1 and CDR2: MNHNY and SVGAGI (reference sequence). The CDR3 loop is CASNGGAGSYNEQFF. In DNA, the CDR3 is TGTGCCAGCAACGGGGGGGCTGGCTCCTACAATGAGCAGTTCTTC.

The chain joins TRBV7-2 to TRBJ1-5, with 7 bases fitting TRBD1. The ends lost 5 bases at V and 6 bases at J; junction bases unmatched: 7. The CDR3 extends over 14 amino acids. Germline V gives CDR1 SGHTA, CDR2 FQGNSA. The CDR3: CASSTRQGGQPQHF. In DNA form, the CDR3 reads TGTGCCAGCAGCACCCGACAGGGCGGTCAGCCCCAGCATTTT.

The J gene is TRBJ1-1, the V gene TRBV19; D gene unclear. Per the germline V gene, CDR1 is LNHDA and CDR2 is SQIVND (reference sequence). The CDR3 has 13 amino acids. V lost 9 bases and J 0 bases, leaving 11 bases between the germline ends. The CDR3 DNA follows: TGTGCCAGCGAGGGTTACTTGAACACTGAAGCTTTCTTT. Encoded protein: CASEGYLNTEAFF.

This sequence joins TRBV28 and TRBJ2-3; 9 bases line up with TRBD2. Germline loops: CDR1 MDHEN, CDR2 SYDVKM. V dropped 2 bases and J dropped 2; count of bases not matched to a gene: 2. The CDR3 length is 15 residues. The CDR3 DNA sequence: TGTGCCAGCAGTTTAAGCGGGGGGCCCACAGATACGCAGTATTTT. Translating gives CASSLSGGPTDTQYF.

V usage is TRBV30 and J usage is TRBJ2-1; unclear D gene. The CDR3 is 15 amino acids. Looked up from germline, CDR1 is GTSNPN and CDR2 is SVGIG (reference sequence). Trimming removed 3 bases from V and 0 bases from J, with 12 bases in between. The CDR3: CAWRTVSSSYNEQFF. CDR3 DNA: TGTGCCTGGAGGACCGTTTCTAGCTCCTACAATGAGCAGTTCTTC.

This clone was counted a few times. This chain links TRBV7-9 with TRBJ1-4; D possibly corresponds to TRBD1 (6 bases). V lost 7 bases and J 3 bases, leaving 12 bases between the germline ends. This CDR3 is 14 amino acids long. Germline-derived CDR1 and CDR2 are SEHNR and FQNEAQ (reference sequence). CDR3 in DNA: TGTGCCAGCAACCCGGACAGACCTAATGAAAAACTGTTTTTT. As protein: CASNPDRPNEKLFF.

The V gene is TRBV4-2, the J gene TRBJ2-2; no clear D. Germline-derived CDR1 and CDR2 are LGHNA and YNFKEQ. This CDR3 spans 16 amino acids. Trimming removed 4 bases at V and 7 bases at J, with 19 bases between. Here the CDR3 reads CASSPKLPPEVGELFF. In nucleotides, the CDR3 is TGTGCCAGCAGCCCTAAACTCCCCCCCGAGGTCGGGGAGCTGTTTTTT.

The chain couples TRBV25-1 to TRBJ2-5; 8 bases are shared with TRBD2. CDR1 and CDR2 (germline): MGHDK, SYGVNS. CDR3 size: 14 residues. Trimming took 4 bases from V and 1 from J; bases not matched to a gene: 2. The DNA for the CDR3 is TGTGCCAGCAGTGGTAGCGGGGCCCAAGAGACCCAGTACTTC. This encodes CASSGSGAQETQYF.

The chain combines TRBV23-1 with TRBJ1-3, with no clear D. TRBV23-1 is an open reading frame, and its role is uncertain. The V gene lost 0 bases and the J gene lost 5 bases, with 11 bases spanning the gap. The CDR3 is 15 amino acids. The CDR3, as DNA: TGCGCCAGCAGTCAATCGTGCGGGTTGCGAAACACCATATATTTT. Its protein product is CASSQSCGLRNTIYF.

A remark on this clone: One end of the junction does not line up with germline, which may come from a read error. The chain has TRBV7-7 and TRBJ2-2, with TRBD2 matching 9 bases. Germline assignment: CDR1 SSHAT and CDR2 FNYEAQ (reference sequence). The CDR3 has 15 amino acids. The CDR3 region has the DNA TGTGCTAGCAGCTTGCGCGGGGGGGGCACCGGGGAGCTGTTTTTT. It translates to CASSLRGGGTGELFF. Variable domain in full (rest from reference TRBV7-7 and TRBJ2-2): GAGVSQSPRYKVTKRGQDVTLRCDPISSHATLYWYQQALGQGPEFLTYFNYEAQPDKSGLPSDRFSAERPEGSISTLTIQRTEQRDSAMYRCASSLRGGGTGELFFGEGSRLTVL.

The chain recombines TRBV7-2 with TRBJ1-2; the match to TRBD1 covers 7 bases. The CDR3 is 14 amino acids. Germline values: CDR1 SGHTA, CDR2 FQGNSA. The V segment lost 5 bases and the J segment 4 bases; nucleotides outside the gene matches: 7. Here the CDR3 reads CASSPGGQRYGYTF. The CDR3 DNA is TGTGCCAGCAGCCCAGGGGGGCAGCGCTATGGCTACACCTTC.

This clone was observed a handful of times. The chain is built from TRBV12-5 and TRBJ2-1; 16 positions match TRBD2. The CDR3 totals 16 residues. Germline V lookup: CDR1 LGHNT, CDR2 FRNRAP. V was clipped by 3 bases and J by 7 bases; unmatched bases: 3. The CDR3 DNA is TGTGCTAGTGGTTTAGGGACTAGCGGGGGGGGTAATGAGCAGTTCTTC. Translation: CASGLGTSGGGNEQFF.

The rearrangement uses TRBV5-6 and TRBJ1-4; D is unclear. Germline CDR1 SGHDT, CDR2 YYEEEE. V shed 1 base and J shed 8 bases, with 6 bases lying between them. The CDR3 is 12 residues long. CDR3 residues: CASSLFQEKLFF. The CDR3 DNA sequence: TGTGCCAGCAGCTTGTTTCAGGAAAAACTGTTTTTT.

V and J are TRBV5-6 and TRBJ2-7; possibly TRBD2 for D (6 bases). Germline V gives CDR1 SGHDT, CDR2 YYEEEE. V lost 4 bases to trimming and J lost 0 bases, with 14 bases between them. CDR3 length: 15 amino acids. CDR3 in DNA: TGTGCCAGCAGCGCGGGACTTCAAAGCTCCTACGAGCAGTACTTC. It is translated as CASSAGLQSSYEQYF.

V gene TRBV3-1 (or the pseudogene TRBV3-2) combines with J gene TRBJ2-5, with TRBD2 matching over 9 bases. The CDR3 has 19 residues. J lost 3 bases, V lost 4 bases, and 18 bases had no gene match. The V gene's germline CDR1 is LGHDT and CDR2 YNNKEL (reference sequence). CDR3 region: CASSLLPRRGGLNEETQYF. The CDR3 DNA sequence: TGTGCCAGCAGCCTTCTTCCTCGGCGGGGGGGCCTCAATGAAGAGACCCAGTACTTC.

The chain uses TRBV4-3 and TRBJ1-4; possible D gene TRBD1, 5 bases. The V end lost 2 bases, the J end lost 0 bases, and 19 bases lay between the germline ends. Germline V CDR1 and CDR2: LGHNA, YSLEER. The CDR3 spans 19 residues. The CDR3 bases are TGCGCCAGCAGCCAAAGGGAGCTAGGGACTGGTGCAACTAATGAAAAACTGTTTTTT. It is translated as CASSQRELGTGATNEKLFF.

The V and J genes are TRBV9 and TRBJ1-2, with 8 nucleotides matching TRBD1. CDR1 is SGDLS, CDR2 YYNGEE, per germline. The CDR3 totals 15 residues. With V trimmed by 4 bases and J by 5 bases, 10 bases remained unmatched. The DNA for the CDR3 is TGTGCCAGCAGCTCCCGACAGGGGAATCTTTATGGCTACACCTTC. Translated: CASSSRQGNLYGYTF. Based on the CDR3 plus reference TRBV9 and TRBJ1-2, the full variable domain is DSGVTQTPKHLITATGQRVTLRCSPRSGDLSVYWYQQSLDQGLQFLIQYYNGEERAKGNILERFSAQQFPDLHSELNLSSLELGDSALYFCASSSRQGNLYGYTFGSGTRLTVV.